These 4 T cell receptor beta chains were all obtained from the same sample, sequenced in a study of CD8 T cells in ankylosing spondylitis. Findings and limits, study-wide: Seemingly characteristic of ankylosing spondylitis blood was a TCR beta motif consisting of eight highly homologous variants.

TCRdb reprocessed the 5' RACE reads with MiXCR, giving one entry per CDR3 protein. Among roughly 470,000 distinct CDR3 sequences listed, 25% to 30% were seen once. Their antigen targets remain unknown. Sequencing used blood, either unsorted or a sorted T cell fraction (not recorded which). The receptor source for this set is a male donor with ankylosing spondylitis.

This chain joins TRBV15 and TRBJ1-2, with D unclear. V lost 0 bases to trimming and J lost 4 bases, with 15 bases between them. Looked up from germline, CDR1 is LNHNV and CDR2 is YYDKDF (reference sequence). The length of the CDR3 is 16 residues. The CDR3 loop reads CATSRDRRGISYGYTF. Written as DNA, the CDR3 is TGTGCCACCAGCAGAGATCGAAGAGGGATCTCCTATGGCTACACCTTC.

A few counts support this clonotype. The chain employs TRBV11-2 and TRBJ2-1; 12 nucleotides line up with TRBD2. This CDR3 region has 19 residues. Per germline, CDR1 SGHAT and CDR2 FQNNGV. Trimming at V came to 3 bases and at J to 0 bases, leaving 9 bases not matched to a gene. The CDR3 loop is CASSFSRLAGVSSYNEQFF. In DNA form, the CDR3 reads TGTGCCAGCAGCTTTAGTAGACTAGCGGGAGTCTCCTCCTACAATGAGCAGTTCTTC.

This clonotype was observed at least ten times. The J gene is TRBJ1-1, the V gene TRBV28; no definite D call. In germline, CDR1 is MDHEN, CDR2 SYDVKM. The CDR3 covers 14 residues. V lost 3 bases to trimming and J lost 0 bases, with 8 bases between them. The CDR3 reads CASSFYGLNTEAFF. The CDR3 DNA reads TGTGCCAGCAGTTTTTACGGCCTGAACACTGAAGCTTTCTTT.

CDR3: CASSRTVPGPGNTIYF. CDR3 coding DNA: TGTGCCAGCAGTCGGACAGTCCCCGGACCTGGAAACACCATATATTTT. The V call is TRBV2, the J call TRBJ1-3; D might be TRBD1 (6 bases). Germline assignment: CDR1 SNHLY and CDR2 FYNNEI. The CDR3 contains 16 residues. Trimming left V 5 bases short and J 2 bases short, with 16 bases between.